This TCR beta chain was documented in a study of regulatory T cells in long-lasting Graves disease. The sample's time point: newly diagnosed GD, antithyroid drugs for less than 3 months. Following extraction of RNA from PBMCs, that RNA was used to make the TCR library. CDR3 length: 18 amino acids. V was cut by 2 bases and J by 3 bases, with 20 bases left in between. As for this clonotype: Its antigen remains unknown.

HTBI primers from iRepertoire and Arm-PCR of CDR3 regions yielded the TCR beta libraries. TCRdb used MiXCR to reprocess the multiplex PCR reads, holding one entry per CDR3 protein. Counted here are around 400,000 distinct CDR3 sequences, roughly 12% occurring once; the ten biggest clones make up approximately 20%. Study-wide results and limits: More public clonotypes were shared by persistent patients (2,741) than by new patients (about 1,000). There was favoring of TRBV28, TRBJ1-2 and TRBJ2-5 in persistent disease.

This same sample was also taken into another study, of T cells in Graves' hyperthyroidism and ophthalmopathy. That report adds: From stable hyperthyroidism, ophthalmopathy was set apart by a 13 V-J model.

The chain is built from TRBV12-3 or TRBV12-4 and TRBJ2-1; D might be TRBD1 (5 bases). Sequenced here: peripheral blood mononuclear cells (PBMCs), sampled at new diagnosis, from a patient treated with antithyroid drugs. This TCR derives from a woman under 30 with Graves disease. CDR3 loop: CASSLRGGAPSLYNEQFF. DNA of the CDR3: TGTGCCAGCAGTTTAAGAGGTGGGGCCCCTTCCCTCTACAATGAGCAGTTCTTC.